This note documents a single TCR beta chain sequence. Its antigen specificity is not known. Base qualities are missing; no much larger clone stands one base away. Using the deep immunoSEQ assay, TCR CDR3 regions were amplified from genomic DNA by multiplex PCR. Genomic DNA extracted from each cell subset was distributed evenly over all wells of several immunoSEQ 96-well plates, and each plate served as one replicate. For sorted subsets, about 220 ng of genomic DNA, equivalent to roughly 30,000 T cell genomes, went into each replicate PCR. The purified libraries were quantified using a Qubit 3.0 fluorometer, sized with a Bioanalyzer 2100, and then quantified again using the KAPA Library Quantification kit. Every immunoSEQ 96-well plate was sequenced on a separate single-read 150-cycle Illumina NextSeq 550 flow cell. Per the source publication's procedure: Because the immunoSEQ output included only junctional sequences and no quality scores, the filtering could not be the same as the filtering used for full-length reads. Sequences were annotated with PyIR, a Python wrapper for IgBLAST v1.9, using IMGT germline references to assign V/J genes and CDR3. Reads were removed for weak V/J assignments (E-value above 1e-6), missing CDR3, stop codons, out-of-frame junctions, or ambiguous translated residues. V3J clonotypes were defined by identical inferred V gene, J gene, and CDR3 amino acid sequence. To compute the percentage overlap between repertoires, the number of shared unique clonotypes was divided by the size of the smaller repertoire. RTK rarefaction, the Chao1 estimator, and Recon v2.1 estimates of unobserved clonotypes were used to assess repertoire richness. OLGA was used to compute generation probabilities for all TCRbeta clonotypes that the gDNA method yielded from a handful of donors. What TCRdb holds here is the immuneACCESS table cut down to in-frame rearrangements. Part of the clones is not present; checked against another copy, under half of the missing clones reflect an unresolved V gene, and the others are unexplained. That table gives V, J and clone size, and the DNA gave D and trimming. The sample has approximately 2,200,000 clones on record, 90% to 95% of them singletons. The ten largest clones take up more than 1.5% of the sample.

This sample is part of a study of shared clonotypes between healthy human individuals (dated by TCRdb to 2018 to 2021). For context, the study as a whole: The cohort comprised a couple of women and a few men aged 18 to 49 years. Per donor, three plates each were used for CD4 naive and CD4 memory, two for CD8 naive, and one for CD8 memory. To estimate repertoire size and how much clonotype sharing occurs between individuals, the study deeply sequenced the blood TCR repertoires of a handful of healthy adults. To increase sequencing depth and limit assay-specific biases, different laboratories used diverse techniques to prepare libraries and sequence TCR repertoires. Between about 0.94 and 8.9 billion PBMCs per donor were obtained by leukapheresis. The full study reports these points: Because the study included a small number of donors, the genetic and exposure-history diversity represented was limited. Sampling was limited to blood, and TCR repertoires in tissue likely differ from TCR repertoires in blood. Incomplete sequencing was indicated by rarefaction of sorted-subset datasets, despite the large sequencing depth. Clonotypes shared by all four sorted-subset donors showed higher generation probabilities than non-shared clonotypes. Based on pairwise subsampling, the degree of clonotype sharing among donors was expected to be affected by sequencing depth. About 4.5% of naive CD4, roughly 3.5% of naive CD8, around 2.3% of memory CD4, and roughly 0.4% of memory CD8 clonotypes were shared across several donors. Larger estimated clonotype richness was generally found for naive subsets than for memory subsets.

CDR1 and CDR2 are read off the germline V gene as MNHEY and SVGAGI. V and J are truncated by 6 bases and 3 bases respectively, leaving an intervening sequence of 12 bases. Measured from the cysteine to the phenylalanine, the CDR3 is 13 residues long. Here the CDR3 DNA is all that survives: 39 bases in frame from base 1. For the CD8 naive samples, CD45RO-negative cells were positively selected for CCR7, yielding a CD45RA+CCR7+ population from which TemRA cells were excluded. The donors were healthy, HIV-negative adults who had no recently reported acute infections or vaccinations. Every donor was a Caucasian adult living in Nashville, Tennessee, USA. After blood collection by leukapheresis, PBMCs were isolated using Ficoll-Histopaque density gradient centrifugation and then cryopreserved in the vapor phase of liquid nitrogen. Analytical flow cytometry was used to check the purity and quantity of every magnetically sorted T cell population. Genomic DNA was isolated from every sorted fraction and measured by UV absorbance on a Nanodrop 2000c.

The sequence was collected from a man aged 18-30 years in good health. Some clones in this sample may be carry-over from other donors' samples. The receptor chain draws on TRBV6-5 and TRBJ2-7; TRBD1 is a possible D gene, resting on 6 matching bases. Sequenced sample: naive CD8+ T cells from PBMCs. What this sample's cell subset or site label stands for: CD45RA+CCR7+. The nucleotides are TGTGCCAGCAGCTTACAGGGATTCTACGAGCAGTACTTC. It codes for CASSLQGFYEQYF.